This T cell receptor beta chain was found in a study of CD8+ T cells in alopecia areata (dated by TCRdb to between 2018 and 2020). With regard to the full study: The treated patients took part in an open-label pilot trial in which moderate-to-severe alopecia areata was treated with oral tofacitinib at 5 to 10 mg twice daily. Tofacitinib was given for 6 to 18 months, followed by 6 months of follow-up off drug to assess delayed response and recurrence. Scalp clonality was compared among normal scalp (n=4), patchy alopecia areata scalp (n=8), and alopecia totalis/universalis scalp (n=8). Biopsies were taken from tofacitinib-treated patients at baseline and at 4 and 24 weeks of treatment, and a later scalp biopsy was taken in several of the tofacitinib-treated patients. The SALT score, which quantifies the percentage of affected scalp surface area, was used to measure disease severity in treated patients. High-throughput TCRbeta sequencing was used to examine T cell clonal expansion in alopecia areata in both the C3H/HeJ mouse model and human patients. In humans, TCRbeta sequencing was performed on scalp tissue and on sorted CD4+ and CD8+ peripheral blood T cells from healthy controls and from patients with patchy or totalis/universalis alopecia areata. Amplification of TCRbeta CDR3 regions was done by immunoSEQ multiplex PCR using 35 Vbeta forward primers and 13 Jbeta reverse primers. RNA was extracted with the PAXgene miRNA kit for fixed scalp, the miRNeasy kit for PBMCs, and the RNeasy kit for mouse skin. Study-wide findings and limitations: Compared with normal scalp, lesional scalp had higher clonality and more expanded CD8+ clones, particularly in alopecia totalis/universalis, a pattern that suggests antigenic drive. Shared TCR sequences between patients were less evident than in mice, which may be partly attributable to HLA diversity in the patient population. Because the treated cohort was small and included a single nonresponder, larger studies are needed to assess links between baseline CD8+ expansion and response. Many expanded lesional clones persisted in scalp and blood during tofacitinib treatment, which may partly explain relapse after stopping treatment. Unlike mouse skin, where gammadelta T cells dominate, normal human skin contains resident alphabeta T cells that get sequenced too, which complicates analysis of the scalp TCR repertoire. Tofacitinib significantly lowered scalp clonality and the number of expanded CD8+ clones among the top 100 scalp clones.

The time point label, as the study defines it: 20 to 30 weeks on oral tofacitinib. The treatment or condition label of this sample denotes: oral pan-JAK inhibitor, 5-10 mg twice daily. Lesional scalp punch biopsies and peripheral blood were collected from alopecia areata patients. PBMCs were isolated by density centrifugation and stained for CD3, CD4 and CD8, after which CD4+ and CD8+ T cells were sorted on a FACSAria. Counted from cysteine to phenylalanine, this CDR3 has 14 amino acids. The sequence is cut down to CDR3 DNA, 42 bases in frame from base 1. Germline trimming amounts to 6 bases on V and 12 bases on J, with 15 as the count of junction bases outside the gene matches. CDR1 and CDR2, per the germline V gene, are SQVTM and ANQGSEA. The library was made by the immunoSEQ multiplex PCR assay. For TCR sequencing, RNA was extracted from every sample and reverse transcribed into cDNA to serve as template. First-strand cDNA was synthesized with SuperScript III using a 2:1 mix of oligo-dT and random hexamers. Amplification bias was assessed with a synthetic immune receptor repertoire, and residual bias was removed computationally. From the authors' description of their analysis: Raw reads were preprocessed to remove errors, and CDR3 was defined by IMGT conventions from the conserved cysteine to phenylalanine. Clonality was computed by normalizing Shannon entropy by log2 of the number of productive unique TCRs and subtracting the result from 1. CD4 or CD8 identity of scalp clones was inferred by cross-referencing scalp TCRbeta sequences with sorted blood CD4 and CD8 repertoires. TCRdb holds this immuneACCESS table with in-frame rearrangements only. Some clones are missing; in checked studies, unresolved V genes explain under half, and the rest has no known cause. V and J calls plus clone size are reproduced from that table; the DNA served to infer D and trimming. Present in this sample are about 200,000 clones, roughly 60% of which were seen just once. Of the sample, just over 1% falls within the top ten clones.

About this clone: Its antigen specificity is not known. No base qualities exist here, and no much larger clone lies one base off it.

The chain is made from TRBV29-1 and TRBJ2-1; TRBD2 lines up with 9 middle nucleotides. Sequenced here: CD4+ T cells sorted from blood, sampled at week 24, from a patient treated with tofacitinib. This TCR came from a human donor with alopecia areata. The DNA sequence is TGCAGCGTGGCCTCTGGCGGGGGGGTCTTGCTGCAGTTCTTC. This translates into CSVASGGGVLLQFF.